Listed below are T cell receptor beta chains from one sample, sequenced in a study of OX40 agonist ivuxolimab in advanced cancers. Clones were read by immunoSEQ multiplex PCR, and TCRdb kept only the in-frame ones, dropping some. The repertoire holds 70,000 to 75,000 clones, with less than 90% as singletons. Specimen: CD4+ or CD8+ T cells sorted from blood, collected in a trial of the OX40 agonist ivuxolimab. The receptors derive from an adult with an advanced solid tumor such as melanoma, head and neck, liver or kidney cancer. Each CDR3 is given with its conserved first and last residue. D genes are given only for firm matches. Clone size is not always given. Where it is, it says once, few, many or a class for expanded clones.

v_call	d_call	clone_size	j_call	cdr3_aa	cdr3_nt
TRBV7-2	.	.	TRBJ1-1	CASSLGPDREAFF	TGTGCCAGCAGCTTGGGACCTGATAGGGAAGCTTTCTTT
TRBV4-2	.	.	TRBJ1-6	CASSPQERDYNSPLHF	TGTGCCAGCAGCCCCCAGGAAAGGGATTATAATTCACCCCTCCACTTT
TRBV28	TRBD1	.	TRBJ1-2	CASSLWGGQGDRGYTF	TGTGCCAGCAGTTTATGGGGCGGGCAGGGGGATCGTGGCTACACCTTC
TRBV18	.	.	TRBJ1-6	CASTSGVGNSPLHF	TGTGCCAGCACGTCAGGGGTTGGGAATTCACCCCTCCACTTT
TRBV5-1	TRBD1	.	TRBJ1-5	CASSQGADQPQHF	TGCGCCAGCAGTCAGGGGGCCGATCAGCCCCAGCATTTT
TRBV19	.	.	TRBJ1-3	CASSINLDITGNTIYF	TGTGCCAGTAGTATAAATTTAGACATCACTGGAAACACCATATATTTT
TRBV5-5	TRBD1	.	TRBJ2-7	CASSQGQEYEQYF	TGTGCCAGCAGCCAAGGACAGGAGTACGAGCAGTACTTC
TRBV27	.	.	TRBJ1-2	CASSFSPVVNYGYTF	TGTGCCAGCAGTTTTTCTCCCGTTGTGAACTATGGCTACACCTTC
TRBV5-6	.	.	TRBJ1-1	CASSPGAGVGTEAFF	TGTGCCAGCAGCCCTGGGGCGGGAGTTGGCACTGAAGCTTTCTTT
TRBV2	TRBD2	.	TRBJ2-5	CASRTSPETQYF	TGTGCCAGCAGGACTAGCCCGGAGACCCAGTACTTC
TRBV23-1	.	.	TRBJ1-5	CASSQLGGNQPQHF	TGCGCCAGCAGTCAACTGGGAGGGAATCAGCCCCAGCATTTT
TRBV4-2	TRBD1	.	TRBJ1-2	CASSQDEGQNYGYTF	TGTGCCAGCAGCCAAGATGAGGGACAGAACTATGGCTACACCTTC
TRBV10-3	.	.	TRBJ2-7	CAISETGFGEQYF	TGTGCCATCAGTGAGACAGGGTTTGGCGAGCAGTACTTC
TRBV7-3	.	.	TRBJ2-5	CASSPGVRGETQYF	TGTGCCAGCAGCCCAGGGGTTCGAGGGGAGACCCAGTACTTC
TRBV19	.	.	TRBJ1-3	CASTPDSGNTIYF	TGTGCCAGTACCCCGGACAGTGGAAACACCATATATTTT
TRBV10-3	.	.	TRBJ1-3	CAISEWENSGNTIYF	TGTGCCATCAGTGAATGGGAGAACTCTGGAAACACCATATATTTT
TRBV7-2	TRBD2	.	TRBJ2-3	CASRPARLAGRDTQYF	TGTGCCAGCAGGCCGGCCCGGCTAGCGGGCAGGGATACGCAGTATTTT
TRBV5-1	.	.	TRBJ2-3	CASSLGWGGSQYF	TGCGCCAGCAGCTTGGGGTGGGGAGGATCGCAGTATTTT
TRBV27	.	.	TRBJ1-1	CASRRTPNEAFF	TGTGCCAGCAGAAGGACCCCGAATGAAGCTTTCTTT
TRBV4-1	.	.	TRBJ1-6	CASSQASVAGGVSPLHF	TGCGCCAGCAGCCAAGCGTCAGTCGCCGGGGGTGTCTCACCCCTCCACTTT
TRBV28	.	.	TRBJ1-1	CASTYNGNTEAFF	TGTGCCAGCACATACAACGGGAACACTGAAGCTTTCTTT
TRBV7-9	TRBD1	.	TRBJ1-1	CASSSPGQMNTEAFF	TGTGCCAGCAGCTCTCCGGGACAGATGAACACTGAAGCTTTCTTT
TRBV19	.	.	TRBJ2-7	CASSIGRHRGPGEQYF	TGTGCCAGTAGTATTGGCCGACACCGGGGCCCCGGCGAGCAGTACTTC
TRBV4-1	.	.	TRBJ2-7	CASSPYGQGTYEQYF	TGCGCCAGCAGCCCTTACGGGCAGGGGACCTACGAGCAGTACTTC
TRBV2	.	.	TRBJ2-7	CATSGENYEQYF	TGTGCCACCAGTGGGGAGAACTACGAGCAGTACTTC
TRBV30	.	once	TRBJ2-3	CAWSVRGDTQYF	TGTGCCTGGAGTGTCAGGGGAGATACGCAGTATTTT
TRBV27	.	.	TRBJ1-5	CASSPQGNNQPQHF	TGTGCCAGCAGTCCACAGGGTAACAATCAGCCCCAGCATTTT
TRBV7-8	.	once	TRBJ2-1	CASSFRGRPYNEQFF	TGTGCCAGCAGCTTCAGGGGTAGACCCTACAATGAGCAGTTCTTC
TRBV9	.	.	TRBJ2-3	CASSARGQYTDTQYF	TGTGCCAGCAGCGCCCGAGGACAGTACACAGATACGCAGTATTTT
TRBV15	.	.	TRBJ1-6	CATSRDPLGRLNSPLHF	TGTGCCACCAGCAGAGACCCCCTGGGCAGGCTAAATTCACCCCTCCACTTT
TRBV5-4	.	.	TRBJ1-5	CASSSRRADQPQHF	TGTGCCAGCAGCTCGAGGCGGGCAGATCAGCCCCAGCATTTT
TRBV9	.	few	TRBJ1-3	CASSVDEQSGNTIYF	TGTGCCAGCAGCGTAGACGAACAGTCTGGAAACACCATATATTTT
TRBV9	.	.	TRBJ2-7	CASSVGTSRWGFYEQYF	TGTGCCAGCAGCGTAGGGACCTCTCGGTGGGGTTTCTACGAGCAGTACTTC
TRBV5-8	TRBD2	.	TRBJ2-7	CASSFYASGRIHEQYF	TGTGCCAGCAGCTTCTATGCTAGCGGGAGAATCCACGAGCAGTACTTC
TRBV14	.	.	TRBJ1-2	CASSPRPRWGGGDYGYTF	TGTGCCAGCAGCCCCCGACCTCGGTGGGGGGGAGGGGACTATGGCTACACCTTC
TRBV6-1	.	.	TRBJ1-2	CASRLRRTGNYGYTF	TGTGCCAGCAGACTCCGTCGGACGGGTAACTATGGCTACACCTTC
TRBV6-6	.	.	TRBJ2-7	CASSYDRTYEQYF	TGTGCCAGCAGTTATGACAGAACCTACGAGCAGTACTTC
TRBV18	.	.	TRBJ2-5	CASSLSGVGETQYF	TGTGCCAGCTCACTTTCAGGGGTCGGAGAGACCCAGTACTTC
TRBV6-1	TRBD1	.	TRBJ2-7	CASSPGQGAAYEQYF	TGTGCCAGCAGTCCGGGACAGGGGGCGGCCTACGAGCAGTACTTC
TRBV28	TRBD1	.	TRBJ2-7	CASSPPTGTYEQYF	TGTGCCAGCAGTCCCCCGACAGGGACCTACGAGCAGTACTTC
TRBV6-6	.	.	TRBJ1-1	CASSTTGNTEAFF	TGTGCCAGCAGTACCACAGGGAACACTGAAGCTTTCTTT
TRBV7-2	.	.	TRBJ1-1	CASSVMGDSEAFF	TGTGCCAGCAGCGTAATGGGGGACTCTGAAGCTTTCTTT
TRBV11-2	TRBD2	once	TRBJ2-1	CASSSPARGGVRFF	TGTGCCAGCAGCTCTCCAGCGCGGGGGGGCGTTCGGTTCTTC
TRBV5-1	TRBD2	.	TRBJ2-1	CASSLEASGGLGEQFF	TGCGCCAGCAGCTTGGAGGCTAGCGGGGGCTTGGGTGAGCAGTTCTTC
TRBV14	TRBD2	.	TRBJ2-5	CASSHTRGGRETQYF	TGTGCCAGCAGCCATACTCGCGGGGGGCGGGAGACCCAGTACTTC